Shown below are 13 T cell receptor beta chains from a single sample sequenced in a study of OX40 agonist ivuxolimab in advanced cancers. Data came from immunoSEQ multiplex PCR; TCRdb stores just in-frame clones and leaves some out. The sample consists of about 66,000 clones, roughly four fifths of them appearing once. The sample was CD4+ or CD8+ T cells sorted from blood, taken in a trial of the OX40 agonist ivuxolimab. Every receptor here comes from an adult with an advanced solid tumor such as melanoma, head and neck, liver or kidney cancer.

The rearrangement links TRBV18 to TRBJ1-5; D not certain. The CDR3 contains 13 residues. Trimming left V 3 bases short and J 6 bases short, with 9 bases between. From germline, CDR1 is KGHSH and CDR2 LQKENI. CDR3 amino acids: CASSPQHSQPQHF. In DNA form, the CDR3 reads TGTGCCAGCTCACCCCAGCACAGTCAGCCCCAGCATTTT.

The chain employs TRBV4-1 and TRBJ1-2; 8 bases align to TRBD1. The CDR3 runs to 17 residues. CDR1 MGHRA and CDR2 YSYEKL come from the germline V gene. J gave up 8 bases and V 0 bases, and 14 bases lay outside the gene matches. The CDR3: CASSQDIGWQGARGYTF. The DNA of the CDR3 is TGCGCCAGCAGCCAAGATATCGGTTGGCAGGGGGCGCGCGGCTACACCTTC.

V gene TRBV28 combines with J gene TRBJ2-6; no firm D call. Between the trimmed V and J ends, which lost 5 bases and 1 base, there was a span of 12 bases. Germline V gene data show CDR1 as MDHEN and CDR2 as SYDVKM. The CDR3 is made up of 16 amino acids. The CDR3 sequence: CASSMILPSGANVLTF. CDR3 nucleotide sequence: TGTGCCAGCAGTATGATACTACCGTCTGGGGCCAACGTCCTGACTTTC.

The V call is TRBV7-7, the J call TRBJ1-4; TRBD1 is a possible D gene (6 bases). This CDR3 comprises 14 residues. CDR1 and CDR2 from the germline V gene are SSHAT and FNYEAQ (reference sequence). CDR3 amino acids: CASGRGGVDEKLFF. CDR3 in DNA: TGTGCTAGCGGCCGGGGGGGCGTCGATGAAAAACTGTTTTTT.

The chain combines TRBV11-3 with TRBJ2-1, with 7 bases that match TRBD1. The CDR3 covers 13 residues. Germline V CDR1 and CDR2: SGHNT, YENEEA. V lost 5 bases to trimming and J lost 8 bases; unmatched junction nucleotides: 6. The CDR3 protein is CASSPRTGDEQFF. As DNA, the CDR3 is TGTGCCAGCAGCCCTCGGACAGGTGATGAGCAGTTCTTC.

CDR3 in amino acids: CATSRGSRGTDTQYF. In DNA, the CDR3 is TGTGCCACCAGCAGAGGGTCTCGGGGCACAGATACGCAGTATTTT. This chain links TRBV15 with TRBJ2-3; unclear D gene. V was cut by 1 base and J by 1 base, with 9 bases left in between. The CDR3 totals 15 residues. Germline assignment: CDR1 LNHNV and CDR2 YYDKDF (reference sequence).

V gene TRBV5-6 combines with J gene TRBJ2-1; D is unresolved. Trimming cost V 0 bases and J 0 bases, with 7 bases left between them. Per germline, CDR1 SGHDT and CDR2 YYEEEE. This CDR3 is built from 15 residues. The CDR3 nucleotides read TGTGCCAGCAGCTTGGCCCCGAGCTCCTACAATGAGCAGTTCTTC. This codes for CASSLAPSSYNEQFF.

The rearrangement links TRBV5-1 to TRBJ2-1; weak D call: TRBD2 (5 bases). Looked up from germline, CDR1 is SGHRS and CDR2 is YFSETQ. Trimming took 2 bases from V and 2 from J, leaving 11 bases between them. There are 15 residues in the CDR3. The CDR3 DNA follows: TGCGCCAGCAGCTTTGAGGGTAAACCCTACAATGAGCAGTTCTTC. Translation gives CASSFEGKPYNEQFF. Full variable domain (rest looked up from reference TRBV5-1 and TRBJ2-1): KAGVTQTPRYLIKTRGQQVTLSCSPISGHRSVSWYQQTPGQGLQFLFEYFSETQRNKGNFPGRFSGRQFSNSRSEMNVSTLELGDSALYLCASSFEGKPYNEQFFGPGTRLTVL.

The rearrangement links TRBV2 to TRBJ2-7; D may be TRBD1 (6 bases). Per the germline V gene, CDR1 is SNHLY and CDR2 is FYNNEI. The CDR3 length is 15 residues. V lost 2 bases, J lost 3 bases, and 14 bases lay in between. This chain's CDR3 is CASSEMQGFFYEQYF. The CDR3 coding sequence is TGTGCCAGCAGTGAAATGCAGGGGTTTTTCTACGAGCAGTACTTC.

The chain combines TRBV7-9 with TRBJ2-5; TRBD1 matches at 9 bases. The germline gives CDR1 SEHNR, CDR2 FQNEAQ (reference sequence). There are 14 residues in the CDR3. Unmatched junction bases numbered 5, after V lost 6 bases and J lost 3 bases. The CDR3 sequence is CASSSGTGKETQYF. The CDR3 DNA sequence: TGTGCCAGCAGTTCCGGGACAGGGAAAGAGACCCAGTACTTC.

This clone has just one count. V usage is TRBV7-9 and J usage is TRBJ1-1; D may be TRBD1 (5 bases). This CDR3 is built from 15 residues. Germline V gives CDR1 SEHNR, CDR2 FQNEAQ (reference sequence). V lost 1 base and J lost 1, with 10 bases in between. The CDR3 DNA sequence: TGTGCCAGCAGCTTAGTCATGGGGGGGAACACTGAAGCTTTCTTT. This encodes CASSLVMGGNTEAFF.

This chain links TRBV19 with TRBJ2-1, with 10 nucleotides matching TRBD2. Germline V CDR1 and CDR2: LNHDA, SQIVND (reference sequence). This CDR3 has 15 residues. J was trimmed by 5 bases and V by 4 bases; bases with no gene match: 5. The CDR3 here is CASSTVAGGNNEQFF. CDR3 coding DNA: TGTGCCAGTAGTACCGTAGCGGGGGGAAACAATGAGCAGTTCTTC.

V and J are TRBV7-8 and TRBJ1-6, with D tentatively TRBD1 (5 bases). This CDR3 has 17 residues. Trimming removed 4 bases from V and 2 bases from J, with 15 bases in between. CDR1 and CDR2 from the germline V gene are SGHVS and FQNEAQ. DNA for the CDR3: TGTGCCAGCAGCTCCCTAACCGGGGGAGCCTATAATTCACCCCTCCACTTT. It translates to CASSSLTGGAYNSPLHF.